Reported below is one T cell receptor beta chain. Using immunoSEQ multiplex PCR, the repertoire was profiled, and TCRdb retains in-frame clones only, with some absent. The table shows some 29,000 clones, with roughly four fifths occurring only once. The CDR3 sequence is 17 residues long. Germline CDR1 LGHNA, CDR2 YNFKEQ. V shed 0 bases and J 5 bases; nucleotides not matched to a gene: 9. All CD4+ cells other than CD45RA+CCR7+CD95- naive cells were sorted as memory, over 95% pure. Positive selection with CD4 and CD14 microbeads isolated CD4+ T cells and monocytes. These data belong to a study of human CD4 T cells and Enterobacteriaceae.

The J gene is TRBJ2-5, the V gene TRBV4-2, with 10 bases identical to TRBD2. The sample consisted of memory CD4+ T cells from blood. The sequence was collected from a human donor in good health. In DNA, the CDR3 is TGTGCCAGCAGCCAAGAACCTAGCGGGAGTTTCTCCGAGACCCAGTACTTC. Its protein product is CASSQEPSGSFSETQYF.